This T cell receptor (beta chain) was profiled in a study of blood T cell repertoires in COVID-19. Overall study: Samples representing acute and convalescent COVID-19 were sourced from the United States, Italy and Spain. Sample material is recorded as cDNA or gDNA derived from T cells, B-cell-depleted T cells, or PBMCs.

Original processing methods: The assay estimated nucleated cells by amplifying reference gene primers. Profiling relied on immunoSEQ multiplex PCR, and the TCRdb table lists in-frame clones only, not all of them. V and J calls and clone size are those listed in that table; D and trimming were worked out from the DNA. The table lists under 85,000 clones, around 89% of them singletons. CDR1 is LNHDA and CDR2 is SQIVND in the germline V gene (reference sequence). This CDR3 comprises 13 residues. The trim removed 8 bases at V and 3 bases at J, leaving 3 bases unmatched. This sequence was found in a man between 65 and 85 years old with active or convalescent COVID-19. The specimen was peripheral blood. The rearrangement links TRBV19 to TRBJ1-1, with TRBD1 matching 10 bases. Here the CDR3 DNA reads TGTGCCAGTCGGGACAGGGGAGACACTGAAGCTTTCTTT. It encodes CASRDRGDTEAFF.